This T cell receptor (beta chain) appears in the sequencing data of a study of T cell responses to AZD1222 COVID-19 vaccine. Study-wide results and caveats: White British ancestry dominated among donors, who included more females, and clonal diversity was possibly underestimated.

V was clipped by 0 bases and J by 8 bases, with 7 bases between them. CDR1 is GTSNPN and CDR2 is SVGIG in the germline V gene (reference sequence). The CDR3 extends over 11 amino acids. Produced via immunoSEQ multiplex PCR; TCRdb's table is partial and in-frame only. The data contain more than 100,000 clones, around nine tenths of them singletons. A word on this clone: The antigen is undetermined.

The sample in question was peripheral blood, obtained on day 0 of AZD1222 vaccination. This receptor was obtained from an adult in good health. This chain connects TRBV30 to TRBJ1-2; D is ambiguous. The CDR3 DNA reads TGTGCCTGGAGTGTAGGGCGGGGCTACACCTTC. Residues: CAWSVGRGYTF.